This is a list of T cell receptor beta chains from one sample in a study of cytomegalovirus exposure and HLA in healthy donors. Sequencing was performed with immunoSEQ multiplex PCR; in TCRdb, only in-frame clones are kept and a portion is missing. The sample holds some 220,000 clones, over 80% seen once. Source material: PBMCs. The receptor source for this set is a woman in her late teens or twenties in good health and CMV-seronegative. Each CDR3 is given with its conserved first and last residue. D genes are given only for firm matches. For some rows the clone size is stated as once, few or many, or as a class when expanded; others skip it.

>13|TRBV29-1|TRBJ2-3|.|.
CSVGSGIHDTQYF
TGCAGCGTTGGGTCGGGGATCCACGATACGCAGTATTTT
>19|TRBV27|TRBJ1-5|.|.
CASSLFPPETDNSNQPQHF
TGTGCCAGCAGTTTATTCCCACCGGAGACGGATAATAGCAATCAGCCCCAGCATTTT
>16|TRBV2|TRBJ2-5|TRBD2|.
CASRDSGRAAGETQYF
TGTGCCAGCAGGGATAGCGGGAGGGCCGCGGGAGAGACCCAGTACTTC
>17|TRBV5-5|TRBJ2-2|TRBD2|.
CASPTQTSGMRSGELFF
TGTGCCAGCCCCACTCAGACTAGCGGGATGAGGTCCGGGGAGCTGTTTTTT
>13|TRBV12-5|TRBJ2-1|.|.
CASGRLVHSEQFF
TGTGCTAGTGGTCGACTAGTCCACAGTGAGCAGTTCTTC
>14|TRBV7-8|TRBJ2-2|TRBD2|.
CASSLAGGPGELFF
TGTGCCAGCAGCCTCGCGGGGGGACCGGGGGAGCTGTTTTTT
>13|TRBV10-1|TRBJ2-7|.|.
CASSEWSSYEQYF
TGCGCCAGCAGTGAGTGGAGCTCCTACGAGCAGTACTTC
>16|TRBV11-1|TRBJ1-2|.|.
CASSSAVGQPNYGYTF
TGTGCCAGCAGCTCCGCCGTTGGACAGCCTAACTATGGCTACACCTTC
>15|TRBV5-1|TRBJ1-1|TRBD1|.
CASSLGTTGVPEAFF
TGCGCCAGCAGCTTGGGAACAACAGGGGTTCCTGAAGCTTTCTTT
>13|TRBV30|TRBJ1-5|TRBD1|few
CAWGQVSNQPQHF
TGTGCCTGGGGACAGGTTAGCAATCAGCCCCAGCATTTT
>14|TRBV30|TRBJ2-7|.|.
CAWSVGGPLYEQYF
TGTGCCTGGAGTGTAGGGGGACCCCTCTACGAGCAGTACTTC
>13|TRBV30|TRBJ2-3|TRBD1|.
CARGTASTDTQYF
TGTGCCAGAGGGACAGCTAGCACAGATACGCAGTATTTT
>13|TRBV10-3|TRBJ1-1|.|.
CAISGAGDTEAFF
TGTGCCATCAGCGGCGCAGGGGACACTGAAGCTTTCTTT
>13|TRBV7-3|TRBJ1-2|.|.
CASSLNRNYGYTF
TGTGCCAGCAGCTTAAACAGAAACTATGGCTACACCTTC
>16|TRBV27|TRBJ2-1|TRBD2|.
CASSPPYQRDIHEQFF
TGTGCCAGCAGTCCCCCTTACCAGCGGGATATCCATGAGCAGTTCTTC
>15|TRBV5-1|TRBJ1-1|.|.
CASSLTGSEGTEAFF
TGCGCCAGCAGCTTAACAGGGAGTGAGGGCACTGAAGCTTTCTTT
>16|TRBV29-1|TRBJ2-7|TRBD2|.
CSVQGLAGGGAYEQYF
TGCAGCGTCCAGGGACTAGCGGGAGGAGGGGCCTACGAGCAGTACTTC
>16|TRBV4-1|TRBJ2-1|TRBD1|.
CASSQPRTGQYNEQFF
TGCGCCAGCAGCCAACCCCGGACAGGGCAATACAATGAGCAGTTCTTC
>17|TRBV5-1|TRBJ2-2|TRBD1|.
CASSDYPGTGTAGELFF
TGCGCCAGCAGCGATTACCCCGGGACAGGGACGGCCGGGGAGCTGTTTTTT
>15|TRBV5-4|TRBJ1-5|.|once
CASSSDRNSNQPQHF
TGTGCCAGCAGCTCCGACAGAAACAGCAATCAGCCCCAGCATTTT